These 31 T cell receptor beta chains were all obtained from the same sample, sequenced in a study of T cells after yellow fever vaccination. From the 5' RACE reads, TCRdb called clonotypes with MiXCR, one entry per CDR3 protein. Of around 310,000 distinct CDR3 sequences in the sample, approximately 3.9% were seen once. This specimen consisted of PBMCs, obtained on the day of the yellow fever booster vaccination. These receptors were taken from a man between 18 and 35 years old who received the YFV17D yellow fever vaccine.

This clonotype was seen only a few times. At one of its ends the junction is not consistent with the germline gene, which may arise from a read error. This sequence joins TRBV7-7 and TRBJ2-5; D may be TRBD1 (6 bases). The CDR3 length is 14 residues. Germline CDR1 and CDR2: SSHAT and FNYEAQ (reference sequence). The CDR3 sequence is CASSPQQGQKTQYF. The CDR3 DNA follows: TGTGCTAGCAGCCCGCAGCAGGGACAAAAGACCCAGTACTTC.

This rearrangement joins TRBV25-1 to TRBJ2-5; TRBD2 matches at 11 bases. V lost 3 bases and J lost 2; bases outside the gene matches: 11. Germline V gene lookup returns CDR1 MGHDK and CDR2 SYGVNS. This CDR3 is 18 amino acids long. The CDR3 loop reads CASSEPSGGPTSQETQYF. In DNA, the CDR3 is TGTGCCAGCAGTGAGCCTAGCGGGGGGCCAACTTCACAAGAGACCCAGTACTTC. Complete variable domain (other parts from reference TRBV25-1 and TRBJ2-5): EADIYQTPRYLVIGTGKKITLECSQTMGHDKMYWYQQDPGMELHLIHYSYGVNSTEKGDLSSESTVSRIRTEHFPLTLESARPSHTSQYLCASSEPSGGPTSQETQYFGPGTRLLVL.

The rearrangement links TRBV20-1 to TRBJ1-5; D is perhaps TRBD1 (6 bases). This CDR3 spans 12 amino acids. V lost 6 bases and J 7 bases, leaving 13 bases between the germline ends. The germline gives CDR1 DFQATT, CDR2 SNEGSKA (reference sequence). In nucleotides, the CDR3 is TGCAGTGCCTACAGGGTCGGGCAGCCCCAGCATTTT. Amino acid sequence: CSAYRVGQPQHF.

The chain links TRBV6-2 or TRBV6-3 to TRBJ2-7; D perhaps matches TRBD2 (6 bases). CDR3 size: 15 residues. Trimming pared 7 bases from V and 3 bases from J, leaving 19 bases between. CDR1 MNHEY and CDR2 SVGEGT come from the germline V gene. The CDR3 reads CASKIRRGTYYEQYF. The CDR3 region has the DNA TGTGCCAGCAAGATACGCCGGGGGACGTACTACGAGCAGTACTTC.

In its sample, this clonotype was seen many times. The chain combines TRBV7-8 with TRBJ1-4, with a weak D call TRBD1 (5 bases). Germline values: CDR1 SGHVS, CDR2 FQNEAQ. This CDR3 has 15 amino acids. V gave up 4 bases and J gave up 4 bases, with 13 bases separating them. CDR3: CASSSAGTHNEKLFF. CDR3 coding DNA: TGTGCCAGCAGCTCGGCCGGGACCCATAATGAAAAACTGTTTTTT.

There are many counts of this clonotype. The chain employs TRBV7-2 and TRBJ1-1; unclear D gene. This CDR3 contains 12 residues. Trimming removed 5 bases at V and 12 bases at J, with 16 bases between. Germline V gene lookup returns CDR1 SGHTA and CDR2 FQGNSA. This CDR3 reads CASSPTRESPFF. DNA of the CDR3: TGTGCCAGCAGCCCTACCCGAGAGTCCCCTTTCTTT.

This clonotype was seen a handful of times. This rearrangement joins TRBV7-9 to TRBJ1-3, with a tentative D call TRBD1 (5 bases). Deletions cut 0 bases from V and 4 bases from J, with 16 bases between. Per germline, CDR1 SEHNR and CDR2 FQNEAQ (reference sequence). This CDR3 contains 17 residues. DNA of the CDR3: TGTGCCAGCAGCTTAGCGTGGGGCACTCCCGCGGGAAACACCATATATTTT. It encodes CASSLAWGTPAGNTIYF. Together with reference TRBV7-9 and TRBJ1-3, the CDR3 gives the full variable domain: DTGVSQNPRHKITKRGQNVTFRCDPISEHNRLYWYRQTLGQGPEFLTYFQNEAQLEKSRLLSDRFSAERPKGSFSTLEIQRTEQGDSAMYLCASSLAWGTPAGNTIYFGEGSWLTVV.

This clonotype was picked up a small number of times. The V and J genes are TRBV28 and TRBJ2-3; D gene uncertain. V lost 10 bases to trimming and J lost 0 bases, with 8 bases between them. Germline CDR1 is MDHEN and CDR2 is SYDVKM. This CDR3 is built from 12 residues. The CDR3 coding sequence is TGTGCCACACGACCTAGCACAGATACGCAGTATTTT. Residues: CATRPSTDTQYF.

The table lists this clonotype with many counts. The chain is built from TRBV7-9 and TRBJ1-5, with 8 bases lining up with TRBD1. The V and J ends lost 5 bases and 4 bases, in that order; junction bases with no gene match: 1. This CDR3 comprises 13 residues. Per the germline V gene, CDR1 is SEHNR and CDR2 is FQNEAQ (reference sequence). This chain's CDR3 is CASSRQGNQPQHF. As DNA, the CDR3 is TGTGCCAGCAGCCGACAGGGGAATCAGCCCCAGCATTTT.

This clonotype has a count of ten or more. The chain uses TRBV6-6 and TRBJ2-7; 10 bases match TRBD2. This CDR3 has 14 amino acids. V shed 5 bases, J shed 4 bases, and the junction held 5 bases outside the gene matches. The germline V gene encodes CDR1 MNHNY and CDR2 SVGAGI (reference sequence). The DNA of the CDR3 is TGTGCCAGCAGTCTTACTAGCGGGGATTACGAGCAGTACTTC. Amino acid sequence: CASSLTSGDYEQYF.

This clonotype has ten or more counts. CDR3: CASSGAPGQTMSGYTF. Here the CDR3 DNA reads TGCGCCAGCAGCGGGGCCCCGGGACAGACTATGTCGGGCTACACCTTC. The J gene is TRBJ1-2, the V gene TRBV5-1; 7 bases are a match to TRBD1. The V gene's germline CDR1 is SGHRS and CDR2 YFSETQ. The CDR3 covers 16 residues. V lost 4 bases to trimming and J lost 8 bases; unmatched junction nucleotides: 17.

This clonotype was observed at least ten times. The J gene is TRBJ1-5, the V gene TRBV4-2; no definite D call. CDR3 length: 12 amino acids. V was pared by 0 bases and J by 6 bases, with 3 bases between. The germline CDR1 and CDR2 sequences are LGHNA and YNFKEQ. CDR3 sequence (DNA): TGTGCCAGCAGCCAAGATGGTCAGCCCCAGCATTTT. Protein sequence: CASSQDGQPQHF.

In its sample, this clonotype was seen many times. This sequence joins TRBV7-6 and TRBJ2-1; 10 bases are shared with TRBD2. From germline, CDR1 is SGHVS and CDR2 FNYEAQ. J lost 8 bases, V lost 8 bases, and 9 bases had no gene match. CDR3 length: 14 residues. CDR3 residues: CASRPERGGHEQFF. In nucleotides, the CDR3 is TGTGCCAGCCGCCCCGAGCGGGGGGGTCATGAGCAGTTCTTC.

The rearrangement uses TRBV2 and TRBJ2-1; D may match TRBD1 or TRBD2 (5 bases each). The germline V gene encodes CDR1 SNHLY and CDR2 FYNNEI. The CDR3 totals 13 residues. The ends were cut back, 1 base at V and 9 bases at J, with 10 bases in the middle. The CDR3 coding sequence is TGTGCCAGCAGTGAAGGGGCAGGGACTGAGCAGTTCTTC. Protein sequence: CASSEGAGTEQFF. Full variable domain (rest looked up from reference TRBV2 and TRBJ2-1): EPEVTQTPSHQVTQMGQEVILRCVPISNHLYFYWYRQILGQKVEFLVSFYNNEISEKSEIFDDQFSVERPDGSNFTLKIRSTKLEDSAMYFCASSEGAGTEQFFGPGTRLTVL.

This clonotype was picked up a small number of times. The rearrangement joins TRBV10-3 to TRBJ1-6; D is unresolved. The CDR3 has 12 amino acids. V lost 8 bases to trimming and J lost 7 bases, with 9 bases between them. Germline CDR1 ENHRY, CDR2 SYGVKD. The CDR3 bases are TGTGCCATCTCCCCCCGGAATTCACCCCTCCACTTT. Its protein product is CAISPRNSPLHF.

The gene calls are TRBV9 and TRBJ1-5; D call uncertain. Trimming took off 10 bases at V and 4 bases at J, with 12 bases between the two ends. This CDR3 has 12 residues. The germline CDR1 and CDR2 sequences are SGDLS and YYNGEE. The CDR3 DNA reads as TGTGCCCGGATAAGGCTAAATCAGCCCCAGCATTTT. Translation: CARIRLNQPQHF.

The J gene is TRBJ2-1, the V gene TRBV12-3 or TRBV12-4; the D call may be TRBD1 or TRBD2 (5 bases each). The CDR3 contains 15 residues. Trimming took 6 bases from V and 7 from J, leaving 19 bases between them. CDR3 sequence reads: CASRYAGTRRNEQFF. The CDR3 DNA sequence: TGTGCCAGCAGGTACGCCGGGACCCGAAGAAATGAGCAGTTCTTC.

This chain uses TRBV19 with TRBJ2-2; tentatively, D is TRBD1 (8 bases). CDR1 LNHDA and CDR2 SQIVND come from the germline V gene (reference sequence). V was shortened by 5 bases and J by 4 bases, with 14 bases between the two germline ends. The CDR3 is made up of 15 amino acids. The CDR3 nucleotides are TGTGCCAGTAGTGTCACAGGGGGGGGCACCGGGGAGCTGTTTTTT. Amino acid sequence: CASSVTGGGTGELFF.

This clonotype has a handful of counts. The chain employs TRBV4-1 and TRBJ1-6, with 11 bases aligning to TRBD1. With 1 base clipped from V and 9 bases from J, the junction kept 2 bases outside the gene matches. CDR1 MGHRA and CDR2 YSYEKL come from the germline V gene. The CDR3 has 15 amino acids. CDR3 nucleotide sequence: TGCGCCAGCAGCCAAGGGACAGGGGGCTCTTCACCCCTCCACTTT. It encodes CASSQGTGGSSPLHF.

This sequence joins TRBV4-3 and TRBJ2-7; D tentatively fits TRBD1 or TRBD2 (6 bases each). Looked up from germline, CDR1 is LGHNA and CDR2 is YSLEER. Trimming removed 4 bases from V and 4 bases from J, with 14 bases in between. This CDR3 region has 14 residues. The CDR3: CASSPEGVFYEQYV. The CDR3 DNA reads as TGCGCCAGCAGCCCGGAGGGGGTTTTTTACGAGCAGTACGTC.

At least ten counts were recorded for this clonotype. This rearrangement joins TRBV10-3 to TRBJ2-3; 10 bases align to TRBD2. The junction had 10 bases not matched to a gene; V was cut back by 6 bases and J by 4 bases. The CDR3 is made up of 16 amino acids. CDR1 and CDR2 (germline): ENHRY, SYGVKD. This chain's CDR3 is CAIRASAGGPADTQYF. In nucleotides, the CDR3 is TGTGCCATCAGGGCGTCAGCGGGGGGGCCCGCAGATACGCAGTATTTT.

The chain has TRBV6-5 and TRBJ2-2; 7 positions agree with TRBD2. Trimming cost V 6 bases and J 10 bases; bases outside gene matches: 11. Germline V lookup: CDR1 MNHEY, CDR2 SVGAGI. This CDR3 contains 14 residues. The CDR3 region is CASSEPGLNEELFF. For the CDR3, the DNA is TGTGCCAGCAGCGAGCCGGGACTAAATGAGGAGCTGTTTTTT.

This clonotype was observed a few times. CDR3 DNA: TGTGCCAGCAGTTACCGCGGGACAGGGTTCGAGCAGTACTTC. Its protein product is CASSYRGTGFEQYF. The V and J genes are TRBV6-5 and TRBJ2-7; 9 bases are shared with TRBD1. V was pared by 2 bases and J by 6 bases, with 5 bases of the junction left unmatched. The CDR3 is 14 residues long. Germline V CDR1 and CDR2: MNHEY, SVGAGI.

There are many counts of this clonotype. DNA of the CDR3: TGCGCCAGCAGCCATGGACTAGCTTACACCGGGGAGCTGTTTTTT. Translating gives CASSHGLAYTGELFF. The J gene is TRBJ2-2, the V gene TRBV5-1; 8 positions agree with TRBD2. Trimming removed 4 bases from V and 3 bases from J; junction bases left unmatched: 5. The germline V gene has CDR1 SGHRS and CDR2 YFSETQ. This CDR3 has 15 residues.

This clonotype was seen ten or more times. The V and J genes are TRBV7-2 and TRBJ2-2; 7 positions match TRBD2. Germline trimming cut 5 bases from V and 4 bases from J; bases unmatched to any gene: 10. Germline CDR1 SGHTA, CDR2 FQGNSA. This CDR3 has 16 amino acids. The CDR3 loop reads CASSTSGGRATGELFF. DNA of the CDR3: TGTGCCAGCAGCACATCGGGGGGACGGGCCACCGGGGAGCTGTTTTTT.

This clonotype occurred many times. V and J are TRBV18 and TRBJ1-2, with 7 positions matching TRBD1. CDR1 and CDR2 from the germline V gene are KGHSH and LQKENI. V lost 3 bases to trimming and J lost 5 bases; unmatched junction nucleotides: 9. This CDR3 spans 15 amino acids. The CDR3 DNA reads TGTGCCAGCTCACCGACAGGGTCACGGCGTTATGGCTACACCTTC. This codes for CASSPTGSRRYGYTF.

The sample holds a few counts of this clonotype. This chain joins TRBV28 and TRBJ1-1, with D unresolved. Germline V gene sequence: CDR1 MDHEN, CDR2 SYDVKM. This CDR3 is 13 amino acids long. The V end lost 3 bases, the J end lost 2 bases, and 7 bases lay between the germline ends. For the CDR3, the DNA is TGTGCCAGCAGTTTTAATTTTAACACTGAAGCTTTCTTT. Its translation: CASSFNFNTEAFF.

The J gene is TRBJ2-2, the V gene TRBV4-1; D gene ambiguous. This CDR3 spans 16 amino acids. The germline V gene has CDR1 MGHRA and CDR2 YSYEKL. The V gene lost 2 bases and the J gene lost 2 bases, with 12 bases spanning the gap. The DNA of the CDR3 is TGCGCCAGCAGCCAAAAATGGAAGGGCAACACCGGGGAGCTGTTTTTT. Translating it yields CASSQKWKGNTGELFF.

V gene TRBV6-1 combines with J gene TRBJ1-1; no reliable D call. Germline V lookup: CDR1 MNHNS, CDR2 SASEGT. This CDR3 region has 15 residues. V was trimmed by 6 bases and J by 0 bases, leaving 14 bases between them. The CDR3 loop is CASRVDPRMNTEAFF. The CDR3 nucleotides read TGTGCCAGCAGGGTCGACCCCCGGATGAACACTGAAGCTTTCTTT.

V is TRBV7-2 and J is TRBJ1-2, with 9 nucleotides matching TRBD1. With V trimmed by 5 bases and J by 6 bases, 10 bases remained unmatched. The CDR3 covers 15 residues. Looked up from germline, CDR1 is SGHTA and CDR2 is FQGNSA. This chain's CDR3 is CASSGFRTGVNGYTF. DNA of the CDR3: TGTGCCAGCAGCGGATTTCGGACAGGGGTTAATGGCTACACCTTC.

This clonotype was detected a few times. This sequence joins TRBV12-3 or TRBV12-4 and TRBJ2-6; no clear D. The V gene lost 0 bases and the J gene lost 1 base, with 13 bases spanning the gap. The CDR3 extends over 18 amino acids. CDR3 DNA: TGTGCCAGCAGTTTAGCGTTCAGGTGGGCGTCTGGGGCCAACGTCCTGACTTTC. Translating gives CASSLAFRWASGANVLTF.